This entry describes one T cell receptor beta chain. This entry comes from a study of blood T cell repertoires in COVID-19. Study in general: Italy, Spain and the United States were the sources of the convalescent and acute COVID-19 samples. PBMCs, B-cell-depleted T cells, or T cells provided the cDNA or gDNA that made up the material.

In the original workflow: Nucleated cell counts were estimated from reference gene primer amplification. Produced via immunoSEQ multiplex PCR; TCRdb's table is partial and in-frame only. That table supplies the V and J calls and clone size; D and trimming were determined from the DNA. The top ten clones hold approximately 6.2% of a sample with more than 150,000 clones, 83% of them seen once. The origin of this receptor is a woman aged 40 to 50 with acute or convalescent COVID-19. The specimen sequenced was peripheral blood.

Written as DNA, the CDR3 is TGTGCCAGCAGCCGAAGCGGGGGTCCGAACACCGGGGAGCTGTTTTTT. It yields the protein CASSRSGGPNTGELFF. The V and J genes are TRBV3-1 (or the pseudogene TRBV3-2) and TRBJ2-2; 8 nucleotides align to TRBD2. Per germline, CDR1 LGHDT and CDR2 YNNKEL (reference sequence). The CDR3 is made up of 16 amino acids. Trimming cost V 4 bases and J 0 bases; bases outside gene matches: 4.